These T cell receptor beta chains were read from a single sample in a study of cytomegalovirus exposure and HLA in healthy donors. Sequenced by immunoSEQ multiplex PCR; TCRdb stores in-frame clones only, minus some. This sample yields roughly 120,000 clones, of which around 70% are seen a single time; over 1.5% belongs to the top ten. Sequencing input: PBMCs. Receptor source: a woman aged 18-30 years in good health and CMV-seronegative. Both conserved end residues are part of each CDR3. Each record gives: CDR3 protein, CDR3 DNA, V gene, clone size, J gene, D gene. D genes are given only for firm matches. Size values are once, few and many counts, or a class for expanded clones, and some rows have none.

CASSLETGDYGYTF TGTGCCAGCAGCTTAGAGACAGGGGACTATGGCTACACCTTC TRBV7-6 NA TRBJ1-2 TRBD1
CASSLDRASYEQYF TGTGCCAGCAGCTTAGACAGGGCTTCCTACGAGCAGTACTTC TRBV7-2 NA TRBJ2-7 NA
CASSEMGHTEAFF TGTGCCAGCAGTGAAATGGGCCACACTGAAGCTTTCTTT TRBV6-1 NA TRBJ1-1 NA
CASSLVTGNTEAFF TGTGCCAGCAGCTTAGTCACAGGGAACACTGAAGCTTTCTTT TRBV11-2 NA TRBJ1-1 NA
CASSSTSGGAVRSTDTQYF TGTGCCAGCAGTTCGACTAGCGGGGGGGCCGTTCGGAGCACAGATACGCAGTATTTT TRBV27 NA TRBJ2-3 TRBD2
CASRGGANEKLFF TGCGCCAGCAGAGGGGGGGCGAATGAAAAACTGTTTTTT TRBV5-1 NA TRBJ1-4 NA
CASSWPRGTNEKLFF TGTGCCAGCAGTTGGCCCAGGGGGACTAATGAAAAACTGTTTTTT TRBV28 NA TRBJ1-4 TRBD1
CASSGTGSHEQYF TGTGCCAGCAGTGGGACAGGGAGCCACGAGCAGTACTTC TRBV6-6 NA TRBJ2-7 TRBD1
CASSPTIFDRGSNQPQHF TGTGCCAGCTCACCAACTATCTTCGACAGGGGAAGCAATCAGCCCCAGCATTTT TRBV18 few TRBJ1-5 TRBD1
CASSLGGLYGYTF TGCGCCAGCAGCTTGGGAGGGCTCTATGGCTACACCTTC TRBV5-1 NA TRBJ1-2 NA
CASKSGLAGYNEQFF TGCGCCAGCAAAAGCGGACTAGCGGGGTACAATGAGCAGTTCTTC TRBV5-1 NA TRBJ2-1 TRBD2
CASSLRQGFNEQYF TGTGCCAGCAGCTTGCGGCAGGGATTTAACGAGCAGTACTTC TRBV5-6 NA TRBJ2-7 NA
CASSNRRGTQYF TGTGCCAGTAGTAATCGCCGGGGGACCCAGTACTTC TRBV19 NA TRBJ2-5 NA
CASRPPRDREEKLFF TGTGCCAGCAGACCACCCCGGGACAGGGAGGAAAAACTGTTTTTT TRBV6-6 NA TRBJ1-4 TRBD1
CASRPGQGHYGYTF TGTGCCAGCAGACCGGGACAGGGGCACTATGGCTACACCTTC TRBV6-1 NA TRBJ1-2 TRBD1
CASSLGGVREQYF TGTGCCAGCAGTTTGGGAGGTGTAAGGGAGCAGTACTTC TRBV27 NA TRBJ2-7 NA
CASSLTGGETQYF TGTGCCAGCAGCTTAACGGGGGGGGAGACCCAGTACTTC TRBV7-9 NA TRBJ2-5 TRBD2
CASSHGQGNTEAFF TGTGCCAGCTCACATGGACAGGGGAACACTGAAGCTTTCTTT TRBV18 NA TRBJ1-1 TRBD1
CASSPGGAGQPQHF TGCGCCAGCTCTCCGGGGGGGGCAGGCCAGCCCCAGCATTTT TRBV5-1 few TRBJ1-5 NA
CASSPPGTGAPNEQFF TGTGCCAGCAGTCCCCCCGGGACAGGGGCCCCCAATGAGCAGTTCTTC TRBV27 NA TRBJ2-1 TRBD1
CASSYDRSYEQYF TGTGCCAGCAGCTACGACAGGTCCTACGAGCAGTACTTC TRBV5-4 NA TRBJ2-7 NA